The 23 T cell receptor beta chains below were found in one sample sequenced in a study of cytomegalovirus exposure and HLA in healthy donors. The PCR employed 60 Vbeta primers together with 13 Jbeta primers. Libraries were prepared by immunoSEQ multiplex PCR; TCRdb keeps only in-frame clonotypes and omits some of them. This repertoire includes 100,000 to 150,000 clones. Material for sequencing was PBMCs. The receptors here all came from a man between 40 and 49 years old in good health and CMV-seronegative.

The chain uses TRBV11-2 and TRBJ2-1, with a weak D call TRBD2 (5 bases). The V gene lost 8 bases and the J gene lost 0 bases, with 8 bases spanning the gap. The CDR3 consists of 13 residues. Germline V gene sequence: CDR1 SGHAT, CDR2 FQNNGV. In DNA form, the CDR3 reads TGTGCCAGCTTGCGGGTCTCCTACAATGAGCAGTTCTTC. This translates into CASLRVSYNEQFF.

V gene TRBV6-6 combines with J gene TRBJ1-5; tentative D call: TRBD1 (5 bases). The germline gives CDR1 MNHNY, CDR2 SVGAGI (reference sequence). V shed 2 bases and J shed 5 bases, with 10 bases lying between them. This CDR3 region has 14 residues. In nucleotides, the CDR3 is TGTGCCAGCAGTTACCCGGGGGAGCATCAGCCCCAGCATTTT. It encodes CASSYPGEHQPQHF.

The genes are TRBV5-1 and TRBJ2-1, with 7 bases identical to TRBD2. This CDR3 comprises 16 residues. CDR1 SGHRS and CDR2 YFSETQ come from the germline V gene. J gave up 0 bases and V 4 bases, and 7 bases lay outside the gene matches. In nucleotides, the CDR3 is TGCGCCAGCAGCCCAACTAGCGTCCTCTCCTACAATGAGCAGTTCTTC. This translates into CASSPTSVLSYNEQFF.

Judged by frequency, this clone is medium-sized. V is TRBV10-3 and J is TRBJ2-3; 10 bases fit TRBD1. The CDR3 sequence is 16 residues long. The germline V gene encodes CDR1 ENHRY and CDR2 SYGVKD. The trim removed 0 bases at V and 3 bases at J, leaving 3 bases unmatched. The CDR3 DNA follows: TGTGCCATCAGTGAGTCCCCGGGACAGGGGACAGATACGCAGTATTTT. This translates into CAISESPGQGTDTQYF.

This chain uses TRBV6-5 with TRBJ2-7, with D uncertain. Between the trimmed V and J ends, which lost 4 bases and 4 bases, there was a span of 8 bases. In germline, CDR1 is MNHEY, CDR2 SVGAGI. CDR3 length: 12 amino acids. The CDR3 is CASSFSAYEQYF. The CDR3 region has the DNA TGTGCCAGCAGTTTCTCAGCATACGAGCAGTACTTC.

The chain recombines TRBV4-1 with TRBJ2-4; perhaps TRBD1 as D (6 bases). Germline V gene sequence: CDR1 MGHRA, CDR2 YSYEKL. V lost 2 bases and J 13 bases, leaving 12 bases between the germline ends. CDR3 length: 12 residues. The CDR3 region has the DNA TGCGCCAGCAGCCAACCAGGACAGTCACAGTACTTC. Its translation is CASSQPGQSQYF.

Points on this clone: Other DNA sequences of this sample code for an identical CDR3. This chain links TRBV7-6 with TRBJ2-1; TRBD1 agrees at 7 bases. This CDR3 has 15 residues. The V gene end was trimmed by 5 bases and the J gene end by 2 bases; junction bases not matched to a gene: 6. From germline, CDR1 is SGHVS and CDR2 FNYEAQ. CDR3 in DNA: TGTGCCAGCAGCCTCGGGACAGAGACCTACAATGAGCAGTTCTTC. It codes for CASSLGTETYNEQFF.

This sequence joins TRBV18 and TRBJ2-3; the D gene is possibly TRBD1 (6 bases). The CDR3 runs to 16 residues. Per the germline V gene, CDR1 is KGHSH and CDR2 is LQKENI. Trimming cost V 6 bases and J 10 bases, with 26 bases left between them. The CDR3 nucleotides are TGTGCCAGCTCCCCTCAAAGACAGGTTACATCTCTGGCGCAGTATTTT. This codes for CASSPQRQVTSLAQYF.

V and J are TRBV5-1 and TRBJ1-1; 7 bases fit TRBD1. Germline loops: CDR1 SGHRS, CDR2 YFSETQ. This CDR3 has 13 residues. V lost 4 bases, J lost 4 bases, and 4 bases stayed unmatched. This CDR3 is CASSVDRATEAFF. CDR3 coding DNA: TGCGCCAGCAGCGTCGACAGGGCCACTGAAGCTTTCTTT.

This sequence joins TRBV6-1 and TRBJ1-6, with D hard to call. This CDR3 has 16 residues. V was shortened by 1 base and J by 6 bases, with 13 bases between the two germline ends. Germline CDR1 MNHNS, CDR2 SASEGT. Here the CDR3 reads CASSEVSGILNSPLHF. The CDR3 bases are TGTGCCAGCAGTGAAGTGTCGGGGATTCTTAATTCACCCCTCCACTTT.

The rearrangement uses TRBV7-9 and TRBJ1-1, with 12 bases fitting TRBD1. The CDR3 is made up of 14 amino acids. V lost 5 bases, J lost 11 bases, and 9 bases stayed unmatched. Germline V gives CDR1 SEHNR, CDR2 FQNEAQ (reference sequence). CDR3 bases: TGTGCCAGCAGCCTTGGGACAGGGGGCCCAGAGGCTTTCTTT. It yields the protein CASSLGTGGPEAFF.

The V and J genes are TRBV11-2 and TRBJ2-5; 12 bases fit TRBD2. The J call is doubtful: the DNA matches TRBJ2-7 better. This CDR3 is 15 amino acids long. The germline gives CDR1 SGHAT, CDR2 FQNNGV. The CDR3 sequence is CASSAGLAGLYEQYF. The CDR3 coding sequence is TGTGCCAGCAGCGCAGGACTAGCGGGATTGTACGAGCAGTACTTC.

This sequence joins TRBV7-9 and TRBJ2-7, with a tentative D call TRBD1 (6 bases). In germline, CDR1 is SEHNR, CDR2 FQNEAQ (reference sequence). The CDR3 totals 15 residues. V lost 1 base and J 2 bases, leaving 12 bases between the germline ends. In DNA form, the CDR3 reads TGTGCCAGCAGCTTAGTGGGGACAATGACCTACGAGCAGTACTTC. It specifies CASSLVGTMTYEQYF.

V gene TRBV6-5 combines with J gene TRBJ2-1; D possibly corresponds to TRBD1 (6 bases). Per germline, CDR1 MNHEY and CDR2 SVGAGI. The CDR3 spans 16 residues. Trimming stripped 2 bases from V and 0 bases from J, with 11 bases between. CDR3 in amino acids: CASSYARGLSYNEQFF. CDR3 DNA sequence: TGTGCCAGCAGTTACGCCAGGGGCCTCTCCTACAATGAGCAGTTCTTC.

The rearrangement joins TRBV18 to TRBJ2-2; no clear D gene. The CDR3 extends over 14 amino acids. The V gene's germline CDR1 is KGHSH and CDR2 LQKENI. V lost 5 bases and J lost 4, with 11 bases in between. CDR3 sequence (DNA): TGTGCCAGCTCATCCCTGTCGTCCACCGGGGAGCTGTTTTTT. Its protein is CASSSLSSTGELFF.

CDR3 coding DNA: TGCGCCAGCAGCCAAGACACTAGCGGGAGTTATTCCTACGAGCAGTACTTC. It is translated as CASSQDTSGSYSYEQYF. The rearrangement joins TRBV4-1 to TRBJ2-7; 11 bases are shared with TRBD2. Per germline, CDR1 MGHRA and CDR2 YSYEKL. CDR3 length: 17 amino acids. V was pared by 0 bases and J by 1 base, with 5 bases of the junction left unmatched.

A note on this clone: One end of the junction does not line up with germline, which may come from a read error. The V gene is TRBV7-2, the J gene TRBJ1-5; the D gene is possibly TRBD1 (5 bases). This CDR3 is 13 amino acids long. Germline V gives CDR1 SGHTA, CDR2 FQGNSA. The CDR3 DNA reads TGTGTCAGCAGCTACTATGGGGCCGGAGCCCAGCATTTT. Translating gives CVSSYYGAGAQHF.

The chain carries TRBV4-3 and TRBJ2-1, with TRBD2 matching 10 bases. V lost 4 bases, J lost 3 bases, and 3 bases stayed unmatched. Looked up from germline, CDR1 is LGHNA and CDR2 is YSLEER. CDR3 length equals 15 residues. The DNA of the CDR3 is TGCGCCAGCAGCCCGGGACTAGCGATCTACAATGAGCAGTTCTTC. It specifies CASSPGLAIYNEQFF.

V usage is TRBV7-2 and J usage is TRBJ1-1, with a possible D match to TRBD1 (6 bases). Per the germline V gene, CDR1 is SGHTA and CDR2 is FQGNSA. Trimming shortened V by 0 bases and J by 7 bases, and 6 bases separated the two germline ends. The length of the CDR3 is 12 residues. For the CDR3, the DNA is TGTGCCAGCAGCTTAGCAGGGGGTGAAGCTTTCTTT. Translated, it gives CASSLAGGEAFF.

The rearrangement links TRBV5-1 to TRBJ2-1; TRBD2 might be the D (6 bases). Trimming left V 4 bases short and J 6 bases short, with 17 bases between. The CDR3 covers 15 residues. Germline V gene lookup returns CDR1 SGHRS and CDR2 YFSETQ. Written as DNA, the CDR3 is TGCGCCAGCAGCCCGGGGTCCTTAGCGGTCAATGAGCAGTTCTTC. This sequence encodes CASSPGSLAVNEQFF.

The V and J genes are TRBV6-1 and TRBJ2-3; TRBD1 agrees at 7 bases. Germline CDR1 is MNHNS and CDR2 is SASEGT. CDR3 length: 16 residues. J was trimmed by 0 bases and V by 4 bases; bases with no gene match: 7. CDR3 residues: CASSVRGRASTDTQYF. DNA for the CDR3: TGTGCCAGCAGTGTAAGGGGGCGGGCCAGCACAGATACGCAGTATTTT.

The chain uses TRBV2 and TRBJ2-5; perhaps TRBD2 as D (6 bases). Looked up from germline, CDR1 is SNHLY and CDR2 is FYNNEI. The germline V and J ends were trimmed by 8 bases and 5 bases, with 18 bases remaining between them. The CDR3 consists of 14 residues. CDR3 nucleotides: TGTGCCAGCCATTTTGGGAGGAGTGTGGAGACCCAGTACTTC. This sequence encodes CASHFGRSVETQYF. Full variable domain (remainder filled in from reference TRBV2 and TRBJ2-5): EPEVTQTPSHQVTQMGQEVILRCVPISNHLYFYWYRQILGQKVEFLVSFYNNEISEKSEIFDDQFSVERPDGSNFTLKIRSTKLEDSAMYFCASHFGRSVETQYFGPGTRLLVL.

V and J are TRBV27 and TRBJ1-2; D gene ambiguous. Trimming removed 0 bases at V and 8 bases at J, with 22 bases between. CDR3 length: 17 residues. Per the germline V gene, CDR1 is MNHEY and CDR2 is SMNVEV (reference sequence). CDR3 protein: CASSLSPIRGARTGYTF. As DNA, the CDR3 is TGTGCCAGCAGTTTATCACCAATACGGGGAGCGCGGACCGGCTACACCTTC.